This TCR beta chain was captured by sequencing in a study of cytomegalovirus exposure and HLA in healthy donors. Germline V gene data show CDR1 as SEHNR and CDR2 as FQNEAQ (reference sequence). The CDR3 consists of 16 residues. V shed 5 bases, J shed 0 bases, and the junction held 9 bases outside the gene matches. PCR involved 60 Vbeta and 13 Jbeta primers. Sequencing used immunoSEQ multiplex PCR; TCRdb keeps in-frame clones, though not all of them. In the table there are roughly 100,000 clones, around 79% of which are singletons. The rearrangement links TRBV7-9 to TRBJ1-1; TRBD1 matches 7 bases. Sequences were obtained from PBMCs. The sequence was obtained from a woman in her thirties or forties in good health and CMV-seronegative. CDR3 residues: CASSGGQTILNTEAFF. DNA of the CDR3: TGTGCCAGCAGCGGGGGACAGACCATATTGAACACTGAAGCTTTCTTT. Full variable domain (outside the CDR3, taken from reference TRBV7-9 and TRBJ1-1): DTGVSQNPRHKITKRGQNVTFRCDPISEHNRLYWYRQTLGQGPEFLTYFQNEAQLEKSRLLSDRFSAERPKGSFSTLEIQRTEQGDSAMYLCASSGGQTILNTEAFFGQGTRLTVV.